These 25 T cell receptor beta chains were sequenced from one sample in a study of cytomegalovirus exposure and HLA in healthy donors. Vbeta (60) and Jbeta (13) primers were used in the PCR. TCRdb's copy holds only in-frame clones and misses some; the assay was immunoSEQ multiplex PCR. The sample has 130,000 to 150,000 clones, 78% seen once; the top ten hold about 2.9%. Sample: PBMCs. Receptors originate from a man aged 40-55 years in good health and CMV-seropositive.

The chain carries TRBV4-1 and TRBJ2-7; D gene ambiguous. V lost 1 base, J lost 4 bases, and 20 bases lay in between. In germline, CDR1 is MGHRA, CDR2 YSYEKL. This CDR3 region has 17 residues. CDR3 bases: TGCGCCAGCAGCCAAGTTTTCAAGGAGAAGTCGGCATACGAGCAGTACTTC. It translates to CASSQVFKEKSAYEQYF.

This clone was seen more than once but under ten times. The chain uses TRBV19 and TRBJ1-4; no definite D call. The CDR3 contains 18 residues. V dropped 7 bases and J dropped 0 bases, with 21 bases sitting between them. Germline CDR1 and CDR2: LNHDA and SQIVND (reference sequence). CDR3 sequence reads: CASNNRVKISSTNEKLFF. CDR3 DNA: TGTGCCAGTAATAATCGGGTCAAAATTTCTTCAACTAATGAAAAACTGTTTTTT.

This clone was detected a few times. The chain has TRBV19 and TRBJ2-2; 7 nucleotides line up with TRBD2. V lost 4 bases to trimming and J lost 4 bases; unmatched junction nucleotides: 6. CDR1 is LNHDA, CDR2 SQIVND, per germline (reference sequence). This CDR3 has 15 amino acids. The CDR3 DNA follows: TGTGCCAGTAGTAGCGGGAGTGTACTCACCGGGGAGCTGTTTTTT. Translation gives CASSSGSVLTGELFF.

The CDR3 is CASGSGLRRNEQFF. The DNA for the CDR3 is TGTGCCAGCGGTAGCGGCCTTAGGAGAAATGAGCAGTTCTTC. The chain couples TRBV6-5 to TRBJ2-1; perhaps TRBD2 as D (6 bases). Germline V gene sequence: CDR1 MNHEY, CDR2 SVGAGI. The V end was cut by 8 bases, the J end by 7 bases, with 18 bases between. The CDR3 contains 14 residues.

The chain uses TRBV19 and TRBJ1-1, with D uncertain. The CDR3 sequence is 13 residues long. Germline V lookup: CDR1 LNHDA, CDR2 SQIVND (reference sequence). With 5 bases removed from V and 1 base from J, the gap between germline ends came to 8 bases. CDR3 DNA sequence: TGTGCCAGTAGTGAGGTCCGGAACACTGAAGCTTTCTTT. It yields the protein CASSEVRNTEAFF.

The V call is TRBV19, the J call TRBJ2-1; 9 nucleotides align to TRBD2. Trimming removed 5 bases from V and 6 bases from J; junction bases left unmatched: 5. The CDR3 sequence is 14 residues long. CDR1 is LNHDA and CDR2 is SQIVND in the germline V gene (reference sequence). The DNA for the CDR3 is TGTGCCAGTAGTCCCGGGACTAGCTTCAATGAGCAGTTCTTC. Protein: CASSPGTSFNEQFF.

This clone was picked up a small number of times. This rearrangement joins TRBV5-1 to TRBJ2-7; TRBD1 is a possible D gene (5 bases). The germline V gene encodes CDR1 SGHRS and CDR2 YFSETQ. The CDR3 loop spans 13 amino acids. V shed 4 bases and J shed 0 bases, with 8 bases lying between them. The CDR3 is CASSPDNSYEQYF. The CDR3 DNA follows: TGCGCCAGCAGCCCGGACAACTCCTACGAGCAGTACTTC.

The chain recombines TRBV19 with TRBJ2-3, with a weak D call TRBD2 (5 bases). Between the trimmed V and J ends, which lost 3 bases and 2 bases, there was a span of 15 bases. The CDR3 extends over 16 amino acids. Looked up from germline, CDR1 is LNHDA and CDR2 is SQIVND (reference sequence). CDR3 nucleotide sequence: TGTGCCAGTAGTATTCTCGGTAGCGCGGCCACAGATACGCAGTATTTT. Protein sequence: CASSILGSAATDTQYF.

The V gene is TRBV27, the J gene TRBJ2-7; the match to TRBD1 covers 7 bases. CDR3 length: 14 residues. Germline lookup yields CDR1 MNHEY and CDR2 SMNVEV (reference sequence). V was clipped by 2 bases and J by 6 bases; unmatched bases: 7. CDR3 in amino acids: CASSLRDRVSEQYF. CDR3 nucleotides: TGTGCCAGCAGTTTACGTGACAGGGTTAGCGAGCAGTACTTC.

CDR3 DNA: TGTGCCAGCAGTGGCGCGACGGGAGACTCCTACAATGAGCAGTTCTTC. Its protein is CASSGATGDSYNEQFF. The chain is built from TRBV25-1 and TRBJ2-1; weak D call: TRBD2 (6 bases). This CDR3 region has 16 residues. V lost 4 bases and J lost 0, with 13 bases in between. Per germline, CDR1 MGHDK and CDR2 SYGVNS.

V usage is TRBV30 and J usage is TRBJ1-5; D is perhaps TRBD1 (5 bases). V lost 1 base, J lost 0 bases, and 10 bases lay in between. This CDR3 is built from 15 residues. Germline V gene sequence: CDR1 GTSNPN, CDR2 SVGIG (reference sequence). CDR3 amino acids: CAWSEGTYSNQPQHF. The CDR3 bases are TGTGCCTGGAGTGAAGGGACTTATAGCAATCAGCCCCAGCATTTT.

As to this clone: The identical CDR3 is also encoded by other nucleotide sequences in the sample. The rearrangement joins TRBV5-1 to TRBJ2-7, with 8 bases matching TRBD2. V trimming: 0 bases; J trimming: 0 bases; junction bases outside the gene matches: 2. Germline values: CDR1 SGHRS, CDR2 YFSETQ. The CDR3 consists of 15 residues. The CDR3 sequence is CASSLVAGGSYEQYF. The CDR3 DNA follows: TGCGCCAGCAGCTTGGTGGCGGGAGGCTCCTACGAGCAGTACTTC.

This clone showed up just once. V usage is TRBV6-6 and J usage is TRBJ2-7, with 8 positions matching TRBD1. V lost 6 bases to trimming and J lost 7 bases; unmatched junction nucleotides: 11. CDR1 is MNHNY, CDR2 SVGAGI, per germline (reference sequence). The CDR3 has 14 amino acids. The CDR3 DNA sequence: TGTGCCAGCAGGTCAACAGGGGGAGGAGGGGAGCAGTACTTC. Amino acids: CASRSTGGGGEQYF.

V usage is TRBV27 and J usage is TRBJ2-2, with TRBD1 matching over 10 bases. The J segment lost 6 bases and the V segment lost 6 bases, leaving 7 bases of the junction unmatched. Germline loops: CDR1 MNHEY, CDR2 SMNVEV (reference sequence). This CDR3 contains 15 residues. In DNA form, the CDR3 reads TGTGCCAGCAGCTCGGGACAGGGGTATTCCGGGGAGCTGTTTTTT. Protein sequence: CASSSGQGYSGELFF.

This chain uses TRBV25-1 with TRBJ2-7; TRBD1 matches at 8 bases. With V trimmed by 3 bases and J by 5 bases, 12 bases remained unmatched. CDR1 and CDR2 (germline): MGHDK, SYGVNS. The CDR3 contains 16 residues. CDR3 region: CASSEYGAGGVDEQYF. The CDR3 DNA reads TGTGCCAGCAGTGAGTACGGGGCAGGGGGCGTTGACGAGCAGTACTTC.

The rearrangement uses TRBV10-1 and TRBJ2-1; D is unresolved. Germline V gene sequence: CDR1 WNHNN, CDR2 SYGVQD (reference sequence). V lost 3 bases, J lost 1 base, and 13 bases lay in between. The CDR3 loop spans 16 amino acids. Written as DNA, the CDR3 is TGCGCCAGCAGTGAATTCACGTCGAGTTCCTACAATGAGCAGTTCTTC. Its protein product is CASSEFTSSSYNEQFF.

The gene calls are TRBV30 and TRBJ1-3; possible D gene TRBD1, 5 bases. V was pared by 2 bases and J by 2 bases, with 13 bases between. The CDR3 is 15 residues long. The germline CDR1 and CDR2 sequences are GTSNPN and SVGIG (reference sequence). CDR3 sequence reads: CAWSRAGGPGNTIYF. DNA for the CDR3: TGTGCCTGGAGTCGGGCGGGGGGTCCTGGAAACACCATATATTTT.

V gene TRBV10-1 combines with J gene TRBJ2-4; TRBD1 is a possible D gene (5 bases). Trimming cost V 2 bases and J 1 base, with 6 bases left between them. Per the germline V gene, CDR1 is WNHNN and CDR2 is SYGVQD (reference sequence). The CDR3 sequence is 14 residues long. The CDR3 DNA reads TGCGCCAGCAGTGAGAACAGGGCCAAAAACATTCAGTACTTC. Translation gives CASSENRAKNIQYF.

This clone was seen once. CDR3 nucleotide sequence: TGCGGCCAGACCAGGGTAAGTGAAGGCACAGATACGCAGTATTTT. The encoded protein is CGQTRVSEGTDTQYF. The chain carries TRBV23-1 and TRBJ2-3; possibly TRBD1 for D (5 bases). TRBV23-1 is known as an ORF, though its function is uncertain. CDR3 length: 15 residues.

The table lists this clone with a few counts. This chain uses TRBV18 with TRBJ1-1, with 8 positions matching TRBD1. The CDR3 contains 15 residues. J gave up 1 base and V 3 bases, and 4 bases lay outside the gene matches. Germline lookup yields CDR1 KGHSH and CDR2 LQKENI. CDR3 nucleotide sequence: TGTGCCAGCTCACCCCAGACAGGGGCGAACACTGAAGCTTTCTTT. This sequence encodes CASSPQTGANTEAFF.

The gene calls are TRBV5-4 and TRBJ1-3; TRBD1 is a possible D gene (5 bases). This CDR3 has 16 residues. V lost 4 bases and J lost 0, with 14 bases in between. Germline V gene data show CDR1 as SGHNT and CDR2 as YYREEE (reference sequence). CDR3 region: CASSTGTASSGNTIYF. The CDR3 DNA reads TGTGCCAGCAGCACGGGGACTGCGAGCTCTGGAAACACCATATATTTT.

The V call is TRBV13, the J call TRBJ1-2; maybe TRBD1 (6 bases). CDR1 PRHDT and CDR2 FYEKMQ come from the germline V gene (reference sequence). The V end was cut by 2 bases, the J end by 4 bases, with 20 bases between. The CDR3 is 17 residues long. The DNA of the CDR3 is TGTGCCAGCAGCTTAAACTCGGCAAACAGGGCCTTCTATGGCTACACCTTC. Its translation is CASSLNSANRAFYGYTF.

About this clone itself: Other DNA sequences of this sample code for an identical CDR3. V gene TRBV27 combines with J gene TRBJ2-7; D gene uncertain. Germline V gene lookup returns CDR1 MNHEY and CDR2 SMNVEV (reference sequence). V gave up 5 bases and J gave up 3 bases, with 8 bases separating them. CDR3 length equals 12 residues. The CDR3 loop reads CASSINSYEQYF. CDR3 nucleotide sequence: TGTGCCAGCAGTATAAACAGCTACGAGCAGTACTTC.

The CDR3 loop reads CASTAGQGSGNTIYF. The CDR3 region has the DNA TGTGCCAGCACCGCTGGACAGGGCTCTGGAAACACCATATATTTT. The rearrangement uses TRBV6-1 and TRBJ1-3; 8 bases fit TRBD1. The CDR3 runs 15 residues. V lost 7 bases to trimming and J lost 0 bases; unmatched junction nucleotides: 5. Germline loops: CDR1 MNHNS, CDR2 SASEGT.

The chain has TRBV6-5 and TRBJ2-7, with 9 bases identical to TRBD1. The junction had 5 bases not matched to a gene; V was cut back by 2 bases and J by 3 bases. Germline CDR1 reads MNHEY; CDR2 reads SVGAGI. The CDR3 has 15 residues. The CDR3 DNA is TGTGCCAGCAGTTACAGTTTGGGACAGGGCTACGAGCAGTACTTC. Its translation: CASSYSLGQGYEQYF.